The present T cell receptor (beta chain) was sequenced within a study of regulatory T cells in long-lasting Graves disease (TCRdb year 2021). Turning to the overall study: In the newly diagnosed Graves' disease group, patients had been taking antithyroid drugs for less than 3 months. This study used TCR sequencing and RNA sequencing of peripheral blood to compare persistent Graves' disease patients against newly diagnosed Graves' disease patients. A total of about 33 samples underwent TCR sequencing, from around 13 patients with persistent Graves' disease and 20 or so patients with newly diagnosed Graves' disease. The study took place in China and was registered as a clinical trial. On the study overall, not on this receptor specifically: Only peripheral blood was studied, because thyroid tissue, the primary lesion, was inaccessible. Compared with newly diagnosed patients, patients with persistent Graves' disease had lower TCR Shannon entropy and fewer highly expanded clones, which suggests clonal expansion. The small sample size was acknowledged by the authors as a limitation that may reduce accuracy. More public clonotypes were shared among persistent patients (around 2,600) than among newly diagnosed patients (966). Persistent disease showed preferential use of TRBV28, TRBJ1-2 and TRBJ2-5, whereas newly diagnosed disease favored TRBV20-1 and TRBJ2-1. Sequencing and analysis were restricted to the TCR beta chain.

This sample's time point label indicates: newly diagnosed GD, antithyroid drugs for less than 3 months. For both TCR sequencing and RNA sequencing, RNA was extracted from PBMCs using TRIzol. Graves' disease was diagnosed according to American Thyroid Association guidelines. Recruitment of patients was carried out at an endocrinology department in Xi'an, China. From each patient, nine milliliters of peripheral blood was collected into an EDTA anticoagulant tube. Ficoll Paque Plus density gradient separation was used to isolate PBMCs, and no further T cell sorting was done. RNA quality was checked with an Agilent 2100 Bioanalyzer and agarose gel, and concentration with a NanoDrop 2000. Libraries came from multiplex PCR. TCRdb shows the sequencer as Illumina HiSeq 4000. iRepertoire HTBI primers and Arm-PCR amplification of CDR3 regions were used to construct TCR beta libraries. Before sequencing, the PCR products went through gel purification. As for how the authors treated the data: Gene usage analysis of CDR3 amino acid clonotypes used the 60 to 75 TRBV and 11 to 15 TRBJ segments found across samples. COPE and FqMerger were used to merge filtered high-quality paired reads into contigs. BLAST was used to align contigs to IMGT TRBV, TRBD and TRBJ reference genes, and CDR3 was defined according to IMGT. Highly expanded clones were defined as clonotypes with a frequency above 0.1%. Shannon entropy was used to measure repertoire diversity, and the Gini coefficient was used to measure V-J evenness. Clonotypes shared by more than one individual were considered public. Clones were called with MiXCR by TCRdb after fastp trimmed the public reads at Q25, and only in-frame beta chains were retained. Records with the same CDR3 protein are collapsed into one entry carrying the most frequent genes and DNA. These V and J calls originate from TCRdb's pipeline instead of the authors' own analysis. Here the sample has 250,000 or so distinct CDR3 sequences; approximately 20% occur a single time. The ten largest account for roughly 15% of the sample.

The CDR3 runs 16 residues from the cysteine to the phenylalanine. Of all the DNA, just the CDR3 is kept, 48 bases in frame from base 1. In its sample, this clonotype was seen once. Its target antigen remains unknown. A far larger clone is just one base off, so this is likely a read error. These records were also assigned to another study, of T cells in Graves' hyperthyroidism and ophthalmopathy. From the second report: Stable Graves' hyperthyroidism was defined as the absence of progression to ophthalmopathy over 18 months of follow-up. The hyperthyroidism patients were between 18 and 65 years old and newly diagnosed, with a disease duration of less than 2 months. The study excluded patients with uncontrolled infections, other autoimmune diseases, pregnancy or lactation. Diagnoses were established on the basis of clinical symptoms, serum thyroxine and TRAb, thyroid ultrasound, and orbital computed tomography. For the first round of RT-PCR on the TCR CDR3, the HTBI primer set was used together with the Qiagen OneStep RT-PCR kit. Most expanded thyroid clonotypes (frequency above 0.001) were also detected in blood, a finding suggesting that blood repertoires may reflect thyroid immune responses. Ophthalmopathy was separated from stable hyperthyroidism by a 13 V-J signature model, with about 86% sensitivity and just over 81% specificity obtained in cross-validation and 80%/75% obtained in testing. During validation, the model predicted progression to ophthalmopathy a median of approximately 6.5 months ahead of onset, with around 71% sensitivity and about 72% specificity. To identify distinguishing TCR V-J signatures, a discovery cohort of 90 to 100 patients was used, comprising 40 to 45 with Graves' ophthalmopathy and under 60 with stable Graves' hyperthyroidism. Whether ophthalmopathy could be predicted prospectively was tested in an independent validation cohort made up of fewer than 20 hyperthyroidism patients plus 17 patients who later progressed to ophthalmopathy. The 95 to 100 discovery patients were randomly divided into training and test sets at a 7:3 ratio. In about 6 Graves' hyperthyroidism patients, the study also compared T-cell repertoires from thyroid tissue with T-cell repertoires from blood. Following sampling, methimazole starting at 30 mg daily was given to hyperthyroidism patients, and high-dose intravenous methylprednisolone was given to ophthalmopathy patients. Libraries were constructed in a second round of multiplex PCR, after which size selection and purification were carried out. The libraries were sequenced on an Illumina HiSeq2000 using paired-end 100 bp reads. SOAPnuke was used to process the raw data, removing reads that contained adapters or uncalled bases, had a mean Phred below 15, or lacked an exact match to the constant primer or identifier. High-quality paired reads were merged using COPE v1.2.5, and each unique nucleotide sequence was defined as a clonotype. MiTCR v1.1 was used to align clonotypes to the IMGT TRBV, TRBD and TRBJ reference segments. Analysis was restricted to V-J combinations with a frequency above 0.0001, which covered 98% to 99.2% of repertoires. The TCS score was defined as the ratio of F50 (clonal expansion) to E x V (chaos), calculated using BLOSUM62-based TCRdist between CDR3 peptides within each V-J. Welch's t-statistics and random forest reduced 500 to 650 V-J features to under 15, which were used in a naive Bayes classifier (R e1071). No statistical method was used to fix the sample size in advance, and group allocation was not hidden from the investigators. According to the paper, TCR Vbeta CDR3 sequencing was carried out on 120 to 150 peripheral blood samples, which came from more than 40 ophthalmopathy, around 74 hyperthyroidism and approximately 17 progressor patients.

The starting material was peripheral blood mononuclear cells (PBMCs), obtained at new diagnosis, from a patient treated with antithyroid drugs. This TCR was recovered from a woman aged 25 to 39 with Graves disease. Donor details come from another sample of the same person, matched by shared clones. The chain joins TRBV12-3 or TRBV12-4 to TRBJ1-2; TRBD1 is possibly the D segment (5 matching bases). The DNA sequence is as follows: TGTGCCGGCAGCTCCCCAGCCAGGGTAAGGGACTATGGCTACACCTTC. Protein translation: CAGSSPARVRDYGYTF.